A single sample gave rise to the 30 T cell receptor beta chains below, sequenced in a study of read filtering for tumor transcriptome and immune sequencing. This library used roughly 400 ng RNA and molecular barcoded adaptors spanning alpha/delta and beta/gamma chains. TCRdb fed the reads into MiXCR, producing one record per CDR3 protein. The profile shows 75,000 to 95,000 distinct CDR3 sequences, roughly 21% of them singletons. The sample consisted of a population of CD138-negative cells sorted from bone marrow. The receptor source for this set is a donor at least 40 years old with multiple myeloma.

This clonotype was recorded at least ten times. This rearrangement joins TRBV2 to TRBJ2-3; tentatively, D is TRBD2 (5 bases). The CDR3 runs 12 residues. CDR1 and CDR2 (germline): SNHLY, FYNNEI. With 7 bases removed from V and 4 bases from J, the gap between germline ends came to 9 bases. The CDR3 nucleotides are TGTGCCAGCACCCCCGGGGCAGATACGCAGTATTTT. Translating it yields CASTPGADTQYF.

As for this clonotype: A much larger clone is a single base away; this may be a read error. This chain connects TRBV20-1 to TRBJ1-1; 10 nucleotides agree with TRBD1. CDR3 length equals 13 residues. Germline CDR1 DFQATT, CDR2 SNEGSKA (reference sequence). The CDR3 coding sequence is TGCAGAGCTTCTCGACAGGGGGCCACTGAAGCTTTCTTT. Its protein product is CRASRQGATEAFF.

This clonotype was seen repeatedly, ten times or more. The chain recombines TRBV20-1 with TRBJ1-5, with 8 bases identical to TRBD1. Germline loops: CDR1 DFQATT, CDR2 SNEGSKA (reference sequence). The V and J ends lost 6 bases and 6 bases, in that order; junction bases with no gene match: 10. This CDR3 comprises 14 residues. As DNA, the CDR3 is TGCAGTGCCGGCCCGTGGACAGGGAGTCAGCCCCAGCATTTT. Translation: CSAGPWTGSQPQHF.

This clonotype was detected ten times or more. The chain couples TRBV28 to TRBJ2-5; D might be TRBD2 (5 bases). Germline lookup yields CDR1 MDHEN and CDR2 SYDVKM. The CDR3 extends over 11 amino acids. Between the trimmed V and J ends, which lost 6 bases and 7 bases, there was a span of 9 bases. The CDR3 DNA is TGTGCCAGCAGCAACGCGGGGACCCAGTACTTC. It translates to CASSNAGTQYF.

The chain uses TRBV12-3 or TRBV12-4 and TRBJ1-2; no firm D call. CDR3 size: 13 residues. Trimming pared 6 bases from V and 0 bases from J, leaving 8 bases between. CDR3 nucleotide sequence: TGTGCCAGCAGCCCTCTGCCTAACTATGGCTACACCTTC. Encoded protein: CASSPLPNYGYTF.

There are a few counts of this clonotype. The chain carries TRBV6-4 and TRBJ1-2; D possibly corresponds to TRBD1 (5 bases). This CDR3 region has 16 residues. Trimming took off 5 bases at V and 6 bases at J, with 22 bases between the two ends. CDR1 is MRHNA, CDR2 SNTAGT, per germline. CDR3 sequence: CASSSRGGKGSDGYTF. The CDR3 DNA is TGTGCCAGCAGTTCCCGGGGGGGGAAGGGGAGCGATGGCTACACCTTC.

J is TRBJ2-3 and V is TRBV7-8; 10 bases are shared with TRBD2. The V segment lost 6 bases and the J segment 9 bases; nucleotides outside the gene matches: 18. Germline V gene sequence: CDR1 SGHVS, CDR2 FQNEAQ. The CDR3 is 17 amino acids. The CDR3, as DNA: TGTGCCAGCAGTCGAAAGCGGCCAGCGGGGGGGGTGTCGACGCAGTATTTT. Translating gives CASSRKRPAGGVSTQYF.

This clonotype was seen at least ten times. The genes are TRBV30 and TRBJ2-5, with 7 bases that match TRBD1. The germline V gene encodes CDR1 GTSNPN and CDR2 SVGIG (reference sequence). The length of the CDR3 is 13 residues. Here the CDR3 reads CVCSTGLQETQYF. CDR3 coding DNA: TGTGTCTGTTCGACAGGGCTCCAAGAGACCCAGTACTTC.

Concerning this clonotype: This sequence may be a read error, since a much larger clone differs from it by one base. The V call is TRBV30, the J call TRBJ1-3, with D uncertain. Trimming pared 3 bases from V and 2 bases from J, leaving 8 bases between. CDR1 and CDR2 from the germline V gene are GTSNPN and SVGIG (reference sequence). The length of the CDR3 is 13 residues. The CDR3 sequence: CAWRRTTGNTIYF. The CDR3 DNA is TGTGCCTGGAGACGCACTACTGGAAACACCATATATTTT. The variable domain in full, completed from reference TRBV30 and TRBJ1-3, reads SQTIHQWPATLVQPVGSPLSLECTVEGTSNPNLYWYRQAAGRGLQLLFYSVGIGQISSEVPQNLSASRPQDRQFILSSKKLLLSDSGFYLCAWRRTTGNTIYFGEGSWLTVV.

This clonotype has a count of ten or more. The chain links TRBV12-3 or TRBV12-4 to TRBJ2-7; D possibly corresponds to TRBD2 (5 bases). Deletions cut 0 bases from V and 6 bases from J, with 9 bases between. The CDR3 extends over 13 amino acids. Written as DNA, the CDR3 is TGTGCCAGCAGTTTAGCCCCGGGAAGCGAGCAGTACTTC. This translates into CASSLAPGSEQYF.

The rearrangement links TRBV7-2 to TRBJ1-5; D not certain. V lost 1 base and J lost 1, with 8 bases in between. CDR3 size: 15 residues. From germline, CDR1 is SGHTA and CDR2 FQGNSA. Written as DNA, the CDR3 is TGTGCCAGCAGCTTAGGTTTTCAAAGCAATCAGCCCCAGCATTTT. Residues: CASSLGFQSNQPQHF. Looking up the rest from reference TRBV7-2 and TRBJ1-5 gives the full variable domain: GAGVSQSPSNKVTEKGKDVELRCDPISGHTALYWYRQSLGQGLEFLIYFQGNSAPDKSGLPSDRFSAERTGGSVSTLTIQRTQQEDSAVYLCASSLGFQSNQPQHFGDGTRLSIL.

This clonotype was detected ten times or more. The V gene is TRBV27, the J gene TRBJ2-7; TRBD1 matches at 9 bases. CDR3 length: 13 amino acids. CDR1 and CDR2 (germline): MNHEY, SMNVEV (reference sequence). V was clipped by 6 bases and J by 4 bases; unmatched bases: 4. Here the CDR3 DNA reads TGTGCCAGCAGCCGGGACAGGGCTTACGAGCAGTACTTC. It yields the protein CASSRDRAYEQYF.

This clonotype has a count of ten or more. The V and J genes are TRBV5-1 and TRBJ2-5; perhaps D is TRBD1 or TRBD2 (6 bases each). Looked up from germline, CDR1 is SGHRS and CDR2 is YFSETQ. The CDR3 runs 15 residues. Trimming left V 4 bases short and J 5 bases short, with 18 bases between. CDR3 sequence (DNA): TGCGCCAGCAGCGTTGGAGGGGGGATCTTGGAGACCCAGTACTTC. This gives the protein CASSVGGGILETQYF. The whole variable domain, filled in from reference TRBV5-1 and TRBJ2-5, reads KAGVTQTPRYLIKTRGQQVTLSCSPISGHRSVSWYQQTPGQGLQFLFEYFSETQRNKGNFPGRFSGRQFSNSRSEMNVSTLELGDSALYLCASSVGGGILETQYFGPGTRLLVL.

About this clonotype itself: Since a much larger clone is just one base distant, this may be a read error. This rearrangement joins TRBV28 to TRBJ2-2; 7 nucleotides agree with TRBD1. The CDR3 covers 15 residues. The V gene's germline CDR1 is MDHEN and CDR2 SYDVKM. CDR3 nucleotides: TGTGCCAGCAGTTTAGAGACAGGGAACACCCGGGAGCTGTTTTTT. Protein product: CASSLETGNTRELFF.

This clonotype was detected many times. The V call is TRBV6-6, the J call TRBJ1-5, with a possible D match to TRBD1 (6 bases). This CDR3 has 14 residues. CDR1 MNHNY and CDR2 SVGAGI come from the germline V gene (reference sequence). V shed 5 bases and J shed 3 bases, with 11 bases lying between them. For the CDR3, the DNA is TGTGCCAGCAGTAAAAACAGGGACAATCAGCCCCAGCATTTT. Protein: CASSKNRDNQPQHF.

This clonotype showed up many times. V usage is TRBV5-4 and J usage is TRBJ1-1; D gene uncertain. V gave up 0 bases and J gave up 1 base, with 7 bases separating them. The CDR3 consists of 14 residues. Germline loops: CDR1 SGHNT, CDR2 YYREEE (reference sequence). The CDR3 spells CASSLGLQNTEAFF. The CDR3 bases are TGTGCCAGCAGCTTGGGGCTACAGAACACTGAAGCTTTCTTT.

This clonotype was detected many times. V usage is TRBV7-3 and J usage is TRBJ2-1; D might be TRBD2 (7 bases). Trimming pared 0 bases from V and 10 bases from J, leaving 13 bases between. CDR1 is SGHTA and CDR2 is FQGTGA in the germline V gene. The CDR3 is 14 amino acids. CDR3 in amino acids: CASSLTGGGGEQFF. The CDR3 nucleotides are TGTGCCAGCAGCTTAACGGGGGGGGGCGGCGAGCAGTTCTTC.

This clonotype is classed as medium-sized (0.01 to 0.1%). CDR3 residues: CSVEDPVAGSYNEQFF. The CDR3 DNA follows: TGCAGCGTTGAAGATCCGGTAGCGGGCTCCTACAATGAGCAGTTCTTC. This chain connects TRBV29-1 to TRBJ2-1; 7 nucleotides match TRBD2. Germline CDR1 is SQVTM and CDR2 is ANQGSEA. Trimming took 0 bases from V and 0 from J; bases not matched to a gene: 5. The CDR3 is 16 residues long.

This clonotype was seen a handful of times. This sequence joins TRBV5-1 and TRBJ1-5; D is uncertain. The CDR3 spans 13 residues. The V gene lost 2 bases and the J gene lost 4 bases, with 7 bases spanning the gap. Germline CDR1 reads SGHRS; CDR2 reads YFSETQ. The CDR3 reads CASSFDPNQPQHF. CDR3 nucleotides: TGCGCCAGCAGCTTTGACCCTAATCAGCCCCAGCATTTT.

This clonotype occurred many times. A junction end diverges from the germline sequence, so it may reflect a read error. The rearrangement links TRBV20-1 to TRBJ1-1, with 7 bases identical to TRBD1. CDR1 and CDR2 (germline): DFQATT, SNEGSKA (reference sequence). This CDR3 is built from 11 residues. CDR3 nucleotide sequence: TGCAGTGCTAGAGGAAATGTTGGACAGGCCTTT. It encodes CSARGNVGQAF.

This clonotype was picked up many times. The J gene is TRBJ2-3, the V gene TRBV19; D is perhaps TRBD1 (6 bases). Germline V gene data show CDR1 as LNHDA and CDR2 as SQIVND (reference sequence). With 4 bases removed from V and 5 bases from J, the gap between germline ends came to 10 bases. The CDR3 loop spans 13 amino acids. As DNA, the CDR3 is TGTGCCAGTAGTAAAACGGACAGAGATACGCAGTATTTT. Translated: CASSKTDRDTQYF.

This clonotype appeared many times. The V and J genes are TRBV7-9 and TRBJ2-7; TRBD1 matches 9 bases. In germline, CDR1 is SEHNR, CDR2 FQNEAQ (reference sequence). The CDR3 length is 19 residues. V shed 5 bases and J 2 bases; nucleotides not matched to a gene: 19. In DNA, the CDR3 is TGTGCCAGCAGCCAAGACTCGAACATTGGGACAGGGAAGCCCTACGAGCAGTACTTC. It specifies CASSQDSNIGTGKPYEQYF. Based on the CDR3 plus reference TRBV7-9 and TRBJ2-7, the full variable domain is DTGVSQNPRHKITKRGQNVTFRCDPISEHNRLYWYRQTLGQGPEFLTYFQNEAQLEKSRLLSDRFSAERPKGSFSTLEIQRTEQGDSAMYLCASSQDSNIGTGKPYEQYFGPGTRLTVT.

This clonotype was counted ten times or more. The J gene is TRBJ2-6, the V gene TRBV29-1; D is unresolved. The CDR3 covers 12 residues. V was shortened by 4 bases and J by 1 base, with 2 bases between the two germline ends. The germline gives CDR1 SQVTM, CDR2 ANQGSEA. CDR3 protein: CSVVSGANVLTF. DNA of the CDR3: TGCAGCGTTGTGTCTGGGGCCAACGTCCTGACTTTC.

This clonotype has ten or more counts. The chain combines TRBV28 with TRBJ1-1; a weak D match, TRBD1 (6 bases). Germline V gene sequence: CDR1 MDHEN, CDR2 SYDVKM. CDR3 length: 11 residues. The V and J ends lost 8 bases and 8 bases respectively, with 12 bases between them. The CDR3 sequence: CASSPGTEAFF. CDR3 nucleotide sequence: TGTGCCAGCTCACCAGGGACAGAAGCTTTCTTT. The full variable domain, with the rest looked up from reference TRBV28 and TRBJ1-1, is DVKVTQSSRYLVKRTGEKVFLECVQDMDHENMFWYRQDPGLGLRLIYFSYDVKMKEKGDIPEGYSVSREKKERFSLILESASTNQTSMYLCASSPGTEAFFGQGTRLTVV.

The chain is built from TRBV19 and TRBJ2-5, with TRBD1 identical over 10 bases. This CDR3 spans 17 amino acids. V lost 4 bases, J lost 2 bases, and 10 bases stayed unmatched. Germline CDR1 reads LNHDA; CDR2 reads SQIVND (reference sequence). CDR3 region: CASSTAGDRGRQETQYF. The DNA for the CDR3 is TGTGCCAGTAGTACAGCTGGAGACAGGGGGCGACAAGAGACCCAGTACTTC.

This chain connects TRBV19 to TRBJ2-1, with 8 bases lining up with TRBD2. CDR1 and CDR2 (germline): LNHDA, SQIVND (reference sequence). This CDR3 has 14 residues. Germline trimming cut 5 bases from V and 9 bases from J; bases unmatched to any gene: 9. CDR3 nucleotide sequence: TGTGCCAGTAGTGACAGCGGGGGAAAGTTTGAGCAGTTCTTC. Amino acids: CASSDSGGKFEQFF. Full variable domain (missing parts from reference TRBV19 and TRBJ2-1): DGGITQSPKYLFRKEGQNVTLSCEQNLNHDAMYWYRQDPGQGLRLIYYSQIVNDFQKGDIAEGYSVSREKKESFPLTVTSAQKNPTAFYLCASSDSGGKFEQFFGPGTRLTVL.

This clonotype has a handful of counts. The rearrangement uses TRBV7-8 and TRBJ2-7; weak D call: TRBD2 (5 bases). CDR1 is SGHVS and CDR2 is FQNEAQ in the germline V gene. With 2 bases removed from V and 2 bases from J, the gap between germline ends came to 10 bases. The CDR3 runs to 14 residues. CDR3 bases: TGTGCCAGCAGCTTAACGGGGAGTACCTACGAGCAGTACTTC. It is translated as CASSLTGSTYEQYF.

The sample holds many counts of this clonotype. The chain carries TRBV4-1 and TRBJ2-1, with D possibly matching TRBD1 (6 bases). The V gene's germline CDR1 is MGHRA and CDR2 YSYEKL. CDR3 length equals 13 residues. V was shortened by 0 bases and J by 9 bases, with 9 bases between the two germline ends. The CDR3 DNA sequence: TGCGCCAGCAGCCAAGACTCCAGGGGTGAGCAGTTCTTC. This gives the protein CASSQDSRGEQFF.

This clonotype was recorded at least ten times. The chain uses TRBV4-1 and TRBJ2-3, with D tentatively TRBD1 (5 bases). CDR3 length: 15 residues. Trimming removed 2 bases at V and 4 bases at J, with 13 bases between. Germline values: CDR1 MGHRA, CDR2 YSYEKL. The CDR3 region is CASSQRDPRADTQYF. In DNA form, the CDR3 reads TGCGCCAGCAGCCAAAGAGATCCCAGGGCAGATACGCAGTATTTT.

This clonotype appeared a few times. CDR3 region: CASRRPGQGDEKLFF. The DNA for the CDR3 is TGCGCCAGCAGACGGCCGGGACAGGGCGATGAAAAACTGTTTTTT. The chain carries TRBV5-1 and TRBJ1-4; TRBD1 matches 9 bases. V dropped 5 bases and J dropped 6; count of bases not matched to a gene: 8. This CDR3 spans 15 amino acids. The germline V gene encodes CDR1 SGHRS and CDR2 YFSETQ.